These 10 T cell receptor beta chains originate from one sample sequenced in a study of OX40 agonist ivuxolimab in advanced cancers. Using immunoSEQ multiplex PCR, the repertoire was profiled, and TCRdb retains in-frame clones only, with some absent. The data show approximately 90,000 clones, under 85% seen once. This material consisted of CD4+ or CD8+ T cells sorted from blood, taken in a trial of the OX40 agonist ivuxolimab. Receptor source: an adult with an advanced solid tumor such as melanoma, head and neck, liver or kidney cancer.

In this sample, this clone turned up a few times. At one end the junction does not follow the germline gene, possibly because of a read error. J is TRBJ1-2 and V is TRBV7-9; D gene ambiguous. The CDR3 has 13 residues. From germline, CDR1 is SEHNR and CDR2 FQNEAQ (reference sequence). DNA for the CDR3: TGTGCCAGCAGTTTAGCCAGTAACTATGGCTACACCTTC. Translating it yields CASSLASNYGYTF.

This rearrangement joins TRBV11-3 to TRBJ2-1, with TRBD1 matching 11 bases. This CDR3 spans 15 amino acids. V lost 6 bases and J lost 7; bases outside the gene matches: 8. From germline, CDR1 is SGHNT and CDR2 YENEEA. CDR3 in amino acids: CASSTGQGARNEQFF. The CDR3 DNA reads TGTGCCAGCAGTACAGGACAGGGGGCGCGAAATGAGCAGTTCTTC.

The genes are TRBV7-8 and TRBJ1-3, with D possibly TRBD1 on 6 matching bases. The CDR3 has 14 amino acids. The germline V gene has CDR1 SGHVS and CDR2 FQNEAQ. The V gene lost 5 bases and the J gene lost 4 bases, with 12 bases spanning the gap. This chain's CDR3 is CASSAPGAGNTIYF. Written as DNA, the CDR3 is TGTGCCAGCAGCGCCCCGGGGGCAGGAAACACCATATATTTT.

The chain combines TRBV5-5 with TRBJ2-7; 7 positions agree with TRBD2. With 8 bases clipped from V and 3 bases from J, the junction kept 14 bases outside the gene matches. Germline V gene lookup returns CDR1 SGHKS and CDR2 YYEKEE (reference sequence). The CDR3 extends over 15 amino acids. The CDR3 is CASNGGLPPIYEQYF. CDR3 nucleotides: TGTGCCAGTAACGGGGGACTACCGCCAATCTACGAGCAGTACTTC.

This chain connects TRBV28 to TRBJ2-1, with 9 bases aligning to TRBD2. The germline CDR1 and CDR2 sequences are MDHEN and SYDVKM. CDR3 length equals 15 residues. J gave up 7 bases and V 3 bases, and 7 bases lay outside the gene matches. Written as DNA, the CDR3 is TGTGCCAGCAGTTTCCGACTAGCGGCTAGAAATGAGCAGTTCTTC. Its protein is CASSFRLAARNEQFF.

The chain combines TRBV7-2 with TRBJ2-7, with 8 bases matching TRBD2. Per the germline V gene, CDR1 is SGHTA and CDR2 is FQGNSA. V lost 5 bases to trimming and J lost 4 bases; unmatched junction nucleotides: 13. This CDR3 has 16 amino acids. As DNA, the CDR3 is TGTGCCAGCAGCCCAAAGTACGGGACTAGATTATACGAGCAGTACTTC. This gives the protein CASSPKYGTRLYEQYF.

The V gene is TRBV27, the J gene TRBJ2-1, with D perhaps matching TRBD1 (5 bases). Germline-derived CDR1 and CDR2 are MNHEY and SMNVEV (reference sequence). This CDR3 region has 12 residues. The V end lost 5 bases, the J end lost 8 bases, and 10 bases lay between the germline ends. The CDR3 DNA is TGTGCCAGCAGTGCAGGGTACGATGAGCAGTTCTTC. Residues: CASSAGYDEQFF.

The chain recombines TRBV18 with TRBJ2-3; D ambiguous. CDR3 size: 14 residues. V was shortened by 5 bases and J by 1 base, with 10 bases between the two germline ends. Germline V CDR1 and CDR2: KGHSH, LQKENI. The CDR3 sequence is CASSIGQRTDTQYF. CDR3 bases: TGTGCCAGCTCAATCGGGCAGCGCACAGATACGCAGTATTTT.

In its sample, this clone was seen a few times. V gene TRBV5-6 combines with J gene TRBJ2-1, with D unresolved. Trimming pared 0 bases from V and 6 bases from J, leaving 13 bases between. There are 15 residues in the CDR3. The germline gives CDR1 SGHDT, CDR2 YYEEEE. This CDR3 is CASSLVGTGVNEQFF. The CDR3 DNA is TGTGCCAGCAGCTTGGTTGGCACTGGGGTCAATGAGCAGTTCTTC.

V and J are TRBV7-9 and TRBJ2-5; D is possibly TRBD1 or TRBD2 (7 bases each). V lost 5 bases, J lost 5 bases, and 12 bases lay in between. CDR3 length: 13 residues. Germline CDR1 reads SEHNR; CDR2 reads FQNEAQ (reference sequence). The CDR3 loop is CASSPGGAETQYF. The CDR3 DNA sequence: TGTGCCAGCAGCCCAGGGGGGGCGGAGACCCAGTACTTC.